The text below deals with one TCR beta chain. What antigen it recognizes has not been identified. The record has no base qualities; no much larger clone is one base away. This sample is part of a study of blood T cell repertoires in COVID-19 (dated by TCRdb to between 2020 and 2021). Looking at the study overall: Samples covering the acute and convalescent phases of COVID-19 were provided by collaborators in the United States, Italy and Spain. The prospective study material was composed of cDNA or gDNA derived from T cells, B-cell-depleted T cells, or PBMCs. Deeply sampled blood TCRbeta repertoires from subjects exposed to, actively infected with, or recovered from COVID-19 were included in the dataset. The repertoires were released in a freely available public database intended as a resource for research on the immune response to SARS-CoV-2. Samples were obtained from the ongoing ImmuneRACE study (first 160 participants) and from some 1,300 subjects provided by 6 global collaborators. Sample metadata almost always included a de-identified subject ID, COVID-19 status, age in years and sex. Where HLA class I and class II types were available, the types were taken from metadata supplied by the sample provider, not from assay-based typing.

TCRbeta CDR3 regions were amplified from genomic DNA by means of the immunoSEQ Assay, a bias-controlled multiplex PCR. In the original analysis: Within the assay, amplification of reference gene primers was used to estimate how many nucleated cells each sample contained. To quantify the absolute abundance of each unique TCRbeta CDR3 rearrangement, sequence reads were collapsed and filtered. For each sample, productive Simpson clonality was calculated as the square root of Simpson's diversity index over productive rearrangements. The table was pulled from immuneACCESS by TCRdb, which kept in-frame rearrangements only. Such tables lose some clones; where checked, under half of the loss comes from unresolved V genes, and the rest has no known cause. The V and J calls and clone size were taken over from that table, and D and trimming were inferred from the DNA. Counted in this sample were about 220,000 clones; about three quarters of them appeared once. Of the sample, about 7.2% falls within the top ten clones.

From cysteine to phenylalanine, the CDR3 is 18 amino acids long. The CDR3 DNA has 54 bases and is translated from base 1. The collaborating institutions used their own protocols to collect whole blood in K2EDTA tubes. For TCRbeta analysis, collaborator samples were shipped as frozen whole blood, as isolated PBMCs, or as DNA extracted from either sample type. The research as a whole found: The quantity of clinical and demographic metadata differed by source and by participant and was supplied without curation.

The specimen sequenced was peripheral blood. The sequence came from an older woman with acute or convalescent COVID-19. This chain joins TRBV21-1 to TRBJ1-4. TRBV21-1 is shown as a pseudogene. In nucleotides, the sequence is TGTGCCAGCCCCGCTAACATGGGGGGAAATGTAGCTAATGAAAAACTGTTTTTT. Translated, it gives CASPANMGGNVANEKLFF.